This TCR beta chain was identified in a study of blood T cell repertoires in COVID-19. Turning to the study itself: Some COVID-19 samples were acute and others convalescent; all came from the United States, Italy and Spain. Sources were T cells, B-cell-depleted T cells, or PBMCs; the material itself was cDNA or gDNA.

In the authors' workflow: The authors estimated nucleated cell counts from reference gene primer amplification. Sequencing was performed with immunoSEQ multiplex PCR; in TCRdb, only in-frame clones are kept and a portion is missing. That table furnishes V, J and clone size, whereas the DNA furnished D and trimming. This sample carries 90,000 to 150,000 clones, approximately 85% of them seen once, and the ten largest clones take roughly 11%. Between the trimmed V and J ends, which lost 3 bases and 1 base, there was a span of 9 bases. There are 14 residues in the CDR3. In germline, CDR1 is SGHTA, CDR2 FQGTGA.

V and J are TRBV7-3 and TRBJ1-1; D is perhaps TRBD1 (5 bases). Sequencing input: peripheral blood. The TCR sequence derives from an elderly man with acute or convalescent COVID-19. CDR3 amino acids: CASSFLDKNTEAFF. The CDR3, as DNA: TGTGCCAGCAGCTTCTTGGACAAGAACACTGAAGCTTTCTTT.